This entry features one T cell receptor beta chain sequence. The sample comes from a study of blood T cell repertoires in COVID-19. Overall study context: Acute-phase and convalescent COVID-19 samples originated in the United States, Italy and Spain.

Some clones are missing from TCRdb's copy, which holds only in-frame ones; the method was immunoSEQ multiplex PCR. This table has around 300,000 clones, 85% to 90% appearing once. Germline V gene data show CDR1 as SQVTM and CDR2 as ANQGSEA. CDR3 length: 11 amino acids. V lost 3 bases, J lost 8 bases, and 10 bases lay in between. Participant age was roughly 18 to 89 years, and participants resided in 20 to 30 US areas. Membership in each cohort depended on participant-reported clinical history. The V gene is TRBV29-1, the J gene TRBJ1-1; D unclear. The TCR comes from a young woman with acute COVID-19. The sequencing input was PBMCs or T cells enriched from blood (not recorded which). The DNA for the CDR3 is TGCAGCGTTGATGAAGCACGGGAAGCTTTCTTT. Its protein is CSVDEAREAFF. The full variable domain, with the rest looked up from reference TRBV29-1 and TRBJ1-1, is SAVISQKPSRDICQRGTSLTIQCQVDSQVTMMFWYRQQPGQSLTLIATANQGSEATYESGFVIDKFPISRPNLTFSTLTVSNMSPEDSSIYLCSVDEAREAFFGQGTRLTVV.